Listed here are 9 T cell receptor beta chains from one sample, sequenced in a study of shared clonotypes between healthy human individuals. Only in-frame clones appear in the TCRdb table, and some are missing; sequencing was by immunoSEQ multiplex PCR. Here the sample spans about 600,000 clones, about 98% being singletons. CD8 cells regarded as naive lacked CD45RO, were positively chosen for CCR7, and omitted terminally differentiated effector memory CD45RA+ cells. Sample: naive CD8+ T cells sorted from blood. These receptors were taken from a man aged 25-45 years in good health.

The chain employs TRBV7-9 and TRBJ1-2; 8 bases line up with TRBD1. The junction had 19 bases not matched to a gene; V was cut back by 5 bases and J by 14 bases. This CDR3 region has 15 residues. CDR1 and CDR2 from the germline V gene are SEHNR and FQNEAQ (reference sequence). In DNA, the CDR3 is TGTGCCAGCAGCCCCTGGGACAGGAGAGGGGAGGAGGAAACCTTC. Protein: CASSPWDRRGEEETF.

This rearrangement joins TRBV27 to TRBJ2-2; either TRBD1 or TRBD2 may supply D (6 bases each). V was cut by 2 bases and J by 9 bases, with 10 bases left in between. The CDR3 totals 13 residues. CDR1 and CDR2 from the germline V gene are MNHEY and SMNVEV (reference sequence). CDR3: CASSLGGPRELFF. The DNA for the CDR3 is TGTGCCAGCAGTTTAGGGGGGCCTCGGGAGCTGTTTTTT.

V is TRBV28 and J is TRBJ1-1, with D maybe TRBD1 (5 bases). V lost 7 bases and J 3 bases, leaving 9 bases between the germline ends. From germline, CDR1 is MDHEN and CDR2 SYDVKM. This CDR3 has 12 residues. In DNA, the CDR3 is TGTGCCAGCACAGACAGTTACACTGAAGCTTTCTTT. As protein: CASTDSYTEAFF.

Here the CDR3 reads CASSLYPPAGASTDTQYF. The CDR3 region has the DNA TGTGCCAGCAGTTTATATCCCCCGGCAGGGGCCTCCACAGATACGCAGTATTTT. V and J are TRBV27 and TRBJ2-3, with a weak D call TRBD1 (6 bases). Trimming pared 1 base from V and 2 bases from J, leaving 19 bases between. The length of the CDR3 is 18 residues. Germline CDR1 is MNHEY and CDR2 is SMNVEV (reference sequence).

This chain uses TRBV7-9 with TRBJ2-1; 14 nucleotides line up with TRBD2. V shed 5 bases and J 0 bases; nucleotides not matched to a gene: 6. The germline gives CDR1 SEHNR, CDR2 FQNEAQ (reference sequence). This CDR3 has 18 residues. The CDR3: CASSRGTSGGISYNEQFF. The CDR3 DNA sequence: TGTGCCAGCAGCCGCGGGACTAGCGGGGGAATCTCCTACAATGAGCAGTTCTTC. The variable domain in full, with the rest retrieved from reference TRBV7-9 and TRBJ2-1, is DTGVSQNPRHKITKRGQNVTFRCDPISEHNRLYWYRQTLGQGPEFLTYFQNEAQLEKSRLLSDRFSAERPKGSFSTLEIQRTEQGDSAMYLCASSRGTSGGISYNEQFFGPGTRLTVL.

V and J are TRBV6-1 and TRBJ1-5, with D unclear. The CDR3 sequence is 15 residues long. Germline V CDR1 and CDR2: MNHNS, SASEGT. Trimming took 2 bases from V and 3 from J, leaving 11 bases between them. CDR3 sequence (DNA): TGTGCCAGCAGTGAATATGCGGGGTCCAATCAGCCCCAGCATTTT. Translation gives CASSEYAGSNQPQHF.

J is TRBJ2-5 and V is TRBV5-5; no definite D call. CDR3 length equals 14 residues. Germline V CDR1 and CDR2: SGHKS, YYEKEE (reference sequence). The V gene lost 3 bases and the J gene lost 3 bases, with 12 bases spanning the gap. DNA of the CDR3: TGTGCCAGCAGCTGGGTGACAAGAGAAGAGACCCAGTACTTC. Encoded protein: CASSWVTREETQYF.

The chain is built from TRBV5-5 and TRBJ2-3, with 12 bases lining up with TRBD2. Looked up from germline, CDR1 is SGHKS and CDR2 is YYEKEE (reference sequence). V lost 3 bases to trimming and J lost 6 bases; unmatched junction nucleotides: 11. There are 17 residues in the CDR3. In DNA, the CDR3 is TGTGCCAGCAGCTACGACGGACTAGCGGGGAGGCAGGATACGCAGTATTTT. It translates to CASSYDGLAGRQDTQYF. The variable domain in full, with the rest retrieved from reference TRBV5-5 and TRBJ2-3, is DAGVTQSPTHLIKTRGQQVTLRCSPISGHKSVSWYQQVLGQGPQFIFQYYEKEERGRGNFPDRFSARQFPNYSSELNVNALLLGDSALYLCASSYDGLAGRQDTQYFGPGTRLTVL.

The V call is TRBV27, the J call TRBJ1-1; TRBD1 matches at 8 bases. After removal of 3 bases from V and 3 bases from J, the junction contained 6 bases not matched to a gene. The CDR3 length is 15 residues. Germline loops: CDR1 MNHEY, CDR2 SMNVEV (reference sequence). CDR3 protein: CASSFQTGVDTEAFF. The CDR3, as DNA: TGTGCCAGCAGTTTCCAGACAGGGGTGGACACTGAAGCTTTCTTT.